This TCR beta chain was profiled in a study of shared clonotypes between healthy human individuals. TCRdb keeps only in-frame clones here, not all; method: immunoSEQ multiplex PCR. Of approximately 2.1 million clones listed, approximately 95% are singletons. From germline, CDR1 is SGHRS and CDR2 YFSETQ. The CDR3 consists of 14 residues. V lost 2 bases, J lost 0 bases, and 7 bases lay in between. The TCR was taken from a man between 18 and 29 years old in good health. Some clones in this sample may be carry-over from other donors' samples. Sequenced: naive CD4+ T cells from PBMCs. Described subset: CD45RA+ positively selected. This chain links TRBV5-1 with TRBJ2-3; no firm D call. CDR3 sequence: CASSFFGSTDTQYF. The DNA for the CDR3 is TGCGCCAGCAGCTTCTTCGGGAGCACAGATACGCAGTATTTT.